A single sample is the source of the 17 T cell receptor beta chains below, sequenced in a study of cytomegalovirus exposure and HLA in healthy donors. This PCR relied on a set of 60 Vbeta primers and 13 Jbeta primers. TCRdb's copy holds only in-frame clones and misses some; the assay was immunoSEQ multiplex PCR. This table has 110,000 or so clones, about 78% appearing once. The sequenced sample was PBMCs. Receptor source: a young man in good health and CMV-seronegative.

V usage is TRBV30 and J usage is TRBJ1-4; D is unresolved. The CDR3 totals 15 residues. Trimming pared 4 bases from V and 3 bases from J, leaving 15 bases between. Germline assignment: CDR1 GTSNPN and CDR2 SVGIG (reference sequence). CDR3 sequence: CAWTRGGLANEKLFF. For the CDR3, the DNA is TGTGCCTGGACCCGCGGAGGGCTAGCTAATGAAAAACTGTTTTTT.

This chain joins TRBV28 and TRBJ2-5; D unresolved. The J call is in doubt because the DNA end fits TRBJ2-7 better. Germline CDR1 reads MDHEN; CDR2 reads SYDVKM. This CDR3 region has 10 residues. The CDR3 DNA follows: TGTGCCAGCAGATTCTACGAGCAGTACTTC. It specifies CASRFYEQYF.

This clone was recorded only once. The V and J genes are TRBV7-2 and TRBJ2-5; TRBD1 is a possible D gene (6 bases). The CDR3 consists of 13 residues. The germline V gene has CDR1 SGHTA and CDR2 FQGNSA. Trimming left V 5 bases short and J 2 bases short, with 9 bases between. The CDR3 coding sequence is TGTGCCAGCAGCGCGGACAGTCAAGAGACCCAGTACTTC. This gives the protein CASSADSQETQYF.

The chain uses TRBV19 and TRBJ2-7; 9 nucleotides match TRBD1. The CDR3 loop spans 14 amino acids. Germline V gene data show CDR1 as LNHDA and CDR2 as SQIVND (reference sequence). With V trimmed by 9 bases and J by 1 base, 7 bases remained unmatched. The CDR3 region is CASRDRARSYEQYF. DNA of the CDR3: TGTGCCAGCCGGGACAGGGCCCGGTCCTACGAGCAGTACTTC.

The V call is TRBV28, the J call TRBJ2-7, with 8 bases aligning to TRBD2. The trim removed 6 bases at V and 1 base at J, leaving 23 bases unmatched. This CDR3 contains 20 residues. Per the germline V gene, CDR1 is MDHEN and CDR2 is SYDVKM. CDR3 amino acids: CASRPPAGGAGREKSYEQYF. The CDR3 DNA reads as TGTGCCAGCAGGCCCCCCGCGGGGGGCGCCGGACGGGAGAAGTCCTACGAGCAGTACTTC.

This chain uses TRBV19 with TRBJ1-4, with a tentative D call TRBD1 (6 bases). Germline CDR1 LNHDA, CDR2 SQIVND (reference sequence). This CDR3 spans 18 amino acids. The V gene lost 3 bases and the J gene lost 2 bases, with 19 bases spanning the gap. DNA of the CDR3: TGTGCCAGTAGTATCACAGGGCGCCCAACTCGGACTAATGAAAAACTGTTTTTT. Translated, it gives CASSITGRPTRTNEKLFF. The whole variable domain, filled in from reference TRBV19 and TRBJ1-4, reads DGGITQSPKYLFRKEGQNVTLSCEQNLNHDAMYWYRQDPGQGLRLIYYSQIVNDFQKGDIAEGYSVSREKKESFPLTVTSAQKNPTAFYLCASSITGRPTRTNEKLFFGSGTQLSVL.

V usage is TRBV10-3 and J usage is TRBJ2-5, with 7 bases identical to TRBD2. Germline lookup yields CDR1 ENHRY and CDR2 SYGVKD. The CDR3 contains 19 residues. V shed 7 bases, J shed 3 bases, and the junction held 23 bases outside the gene matches. CDR3: CAIKQEGREDFPLEETQYF. DNA of the CDR3: TGTGCCATCAAACAGGAGGGGAGGGAAGACTTCCCATTAGAAGAGACCCAGTACTTC.

This clone was seen a few times. The chain is built from TRBV5-4 and TRBJ1-4, with D possibly matching TRBD1 (6 bases). Germline lookup yields CDR1 SGHNT and CDR2 YYREEE (reference sequence). This CDR3 region has 15 residues. The V end lost 0 bases, the J end lost 1 base, and 7 bases lay between the germline ends. The CDR3 DNA follows: TGTGCCAGCAGCTTGGCAGGGGTAACTAATGAAAAACTGTTTTTT. Residues: CASSLAGVTNEKLFF.

This chain connects TRBV27 to TRBJ2-1; D unresolved. Trimming left V 7 bases short and J 2 bases short, with 15 bases between. CDR1 and CDR2 (germline): MNHEY, SMNVEV (reference sequence). This CDR3 comprises 15 residues. CDR3 nucleotide sequence: TGTGCCAGCACCCCGCGAGGAAAGCCCTACAATGAGCAGTTCTTC. Residues: CASTPRGKPYNEQFF.

The chain combines TRBV27 with TRBJ1-4; 8 bases agree with TRBD1. CDR1 is MNHEY and CDR2 is SMNVEV in the germline V gene (reference sequence). The CDR3 consists of 14 residues. J lost 4 bases, V lost 6 bases, and 4 bases had no gene match. The CDR3 protein is CASRMTGDNEKLFF. CDR3 bases: TGTGCCAGCAGGATGACAGGGGATAATGAAAAACTGTTTTTT.

This chain joins TRBV18 and TRBJ2-1; 7 bases agree with TRBD2. Germline-derived CDR1 and CDR2 are KGHSH and LQKENI. V shed 3 bases and J 5 bases; nucleotides not matched to a gene: 10. There are 16 residues in the CDR3. The CDR3 coding sequence is TGTGCCAGCTCACCGTCGTGGCGGACTAGAAACAATGAGCAGTTCTTC. Translation: CASSPSWRTRNNEQFF.

This chain links TRBV6-5 with TRBJ2-3; 7 nucleotides line up with TRBD2. The CDR3 contains 15 residues. Germline V gene data show CDR1 as MNHEY and CDR2 as SVGAGI. Losses at the gene ends were 6 bases for V and 2 bases for J; bases not matched to a gene: 8. The CDR3 reads CASSRWRGYTDTQYF. Here the CDR3 DNA reads TGTGCCAGCAGCCGCTGGCGGGGGTACACAGATACGCAGTATTTT.

The rearrangement links TRBV15 to TRBJ2-3; 10 bases map to TRBD2. Trimming cost V 0 bases and J 4 bases; bases outside gene matches: 4. The V gene's germline CDR1 is LNHNV and CDR2 YYDKDF (reference sequence). The length of the CDR3 is 16 residues. The CDR3 bases are TGTGCCACCAGCAGAGAAGCGGGAGGGTACCCAGATACGCAGTATTTT. It specifies CATSREAGGYPDTQYF.

The V and J genes are TRBV19 and TRBJ1-5, with D possibly TRBD1 on 5 matching bases. V was shortened by 4 bases and J by 7 bases, with 23 bases between the two germline ends. This CDR3 has 17 residues. CDR1 and CDR2 (germline): LNHDA, SQIVND (reference sequence). The CDR3, as DNA: TGTGCCAGTAGTAAAGACCACCGGACACTTAGGCTACAGCCCCAGCATTTT. Translation gives CASSKDHRTLRLQPQHF.

The gene calls are TRBV19 and TRBJ1-5; TRBD1 matches at 7 bases. Looked up from germline, CDR1 is LNHDA and CDR2 is SQIVND (reference sequence). The V gene end was trimmed by 8 bases and the J gene end by 0 bases; junction bases not matched to a gene: 7. The CDR3 runs 15 residues. Here the CDR3 reads CASRRGTASNQPQHF. CDR3 DNA sequence: TGTGCCAGTCGGAGGGGGACAGCTAGCAATCAGCCCCAGCATTTT.

The genes are TRBV7-9 and TRBJ2-3; D uncertain. Germline CDR1 reads SEHNR; CDR2 reads FQNEAQ (reference sequence). The CDR3 covers 16 residues. V was trimmed by 1 base and J by 3 bases, leaving 14 bases between them. The CDR3 DNA follows: TGTGCCAGCAGCTTAGTGGGCACCCCTGGGACAGATACGCAGTATTTT. Its protein product is CASSLVGTPGTDTQYF.

This clone showed up just a few times. The chain recombines TRBV5-1 with TRBJ2-1; tentative D call: TRBD1 (6 bases). V dropped 0 bases and J dropped 0 bases, with 10 bases sitting between them. The CDR3 consists of 16 residues. Germline CDR1 is SGHRS and CDR2 is YFSETQ. CDR3 sequence (DNA): TGCGCCAGCAGCTTGGCGACGACAGGCTCCTACAATGAGCAGTTCTTC. It codes for CASSLATTGSYNEQFF.